Presented here are 31 T cell receptor beta chains from one specimen sequenced in a study of T cell responses to AZD1222 COVID-19 vaccine. Only in-frame clones appear in the TCRdb table, and some are missing; sequencing was by immunoSEQ multiplex PCR. The sample includes 100,000 or so clones, approximately 90% of them seen just once. Sample: peripheral blood, taken 28 days after the second AZD1222 dose. The receptor source for this set is an adult who received the AZD1222 COVID-19 vaccine.

The CDR3 sequence is CASSARLNTGELFF. The CDR3 nucleotides read TGTGCCAGCAGCGCCAGGTTGAACACCGGGGAGCTGTTTTTT. This chain connects TRBV9 to TRBJ2-2; D call uncertain. Germline CDR1 SGDLS, CDR2 YYNGEE. V was pared by 3 bases and J by 1 base, with 7 bases between. The CDR3 runs to 14 residues.

The chain uses TRBV10-1 and TRBJ2-7; a weak D match, TRBD2 (6 bases). Looked up from germline, CDR1 is WNHNN and CDR2 is SYGVQD (reference sequence). Trimming took 3 bases from V and 2 from J, leaving 14 bases between them. This CDR3 has 15 residues. The CDR3 sequence: CASSEWRDKAYEQYF. The CDR3 DNA reads as TGCGCCAGCAGTGAATGGCGGGATAAGGCCTACGAGCAGTACTTC.

CDR3 protein: CAWSVVGVNSYEQYF. CDR3 nucleotides: TGTGCCTGGAGTGTGGTCGGGGTTAACTCCTACGAGCAGTACTTC. The rearrangement links TRBV30 to TRBJ2-7; D might be TRBD2 (5 bases). The ends were cut back, 0 bases at V and 0 bases at J, with 12 bases in the middle. CDR1 is GTSNPN and CDR2 is SVGIG in the germline V gene (reference sequence). CDR3 size: 15 residues.

The V call is TRBV27, the J call TRBJ1-4, with 11 bases identical to TRBD1. Germline V CDR1 and CDR2: MNHEY, SMNVEV (reference sequence). This CDR3 comprises 13 residues. V shed 4 bases, J shed 8 bases, and the junction held 0 bases outside the gene matches. The CDR3: CASSWDRGEKLFF. The CDR3 DNA follows: TGTGCCAGCAGTTGGGACAGGGGGGAAAAACTGTTTTTT.

V and J are TRBV7-9 and TRBJ2-2, with D tentatively TRBD1 (5 bases). Germline loops: CDR1 SEHNR, CDR2 FQNEAQ (reference sequence). The CDR3 has 14 amino acids. V dropped 2 bases and J dropped 4 bases, with 8 bases sitting between them. CDR3 amino acids: CASSLLGRTGELFF. The CDR3 DNA reads as TGTGCCAGCAGCTTATTGGGGCGCACCGGGGAGCTGTTTTTT.

This chain uses TRBV5-6 with TRBJ2-7; D not certain. Trimming stripped 1 base from V and 5 bases from J, with 13 bases between. The CDR3 has 14 amino acids. Germline V CDR1 and CDR2: SGHDT, YYEEEE. The chain's CDR3 is CASSLMKRVNEQYF. The CDR3, as DNA: TGTGCCAGCAGCTTGATGAAGCGTGTCAACGAGCAGTACTTC.

The chain carries TRBV30 and TRBJ1-2; D not resolved. V was shortened by 7 bases and J by 7 bases, with 10 bases between the two germline ends. Per germline, CDR1 GTSNPN and CDR2 SVGIG (reference sequence). The length of the CDR3 is 10 residues. The CDR3 loop is CASESGGYTF. CDR3 sequence (DNA): TGTGCCTCGGAGAGTGGTGGCTACACCTTC.

V and J are TRBV2 and TRBJ2-7; D is tentatively TRBD1 or TRBD2 (5 bases each). Germline CDR1 is SNHLY and CDR2 is FYNNEI. V gave up 3 bases and J gave up 4 bases, with 10 bases separating them. This CDR3 has 13 amino acids. The CDR3: CASSDSGRYEQYF. In DNA, the CDR3 is TGTGCCAGCAGTGATTCGGGGCGTTACGAGCAGTACTTC.

This chain joins TRBV3-1 (or the pseudogene TRBV3-2) and TRBJ2-3; 7 nucleotides agree with TRBD2. The germline gives CDR1 LGHDT, CDR2 YNNKEL (reference sequence). The CDR3 is made up of 16 amino acids. V lost 0 bases to trimming and J lost 2 bases; unmatched junction nucleotides: 5. CDR3 coding DNA: TGTGCCAGCAGCCAAGATGCGACTAGCCCCACAGATACGCAGTATTTT. This gives the protein CASSQDATSPTDTQYF.

This clone was counted only a few times. V usage is TRBV28 and J usage is TRBJ1-1; D possibly corresponds to TRBD1 (6 bases). This CDR3 is 17 amino acids long. Deletions cut 6 bases from V and 2 bases from J, with 22 bases between. Germline assignment: CDR1 MDHEN and CDR2 SYDVKM. The CDR3 spells CASSSLRTAVLNTEAFF. The CDR3 bases are TGTGCCAGCAGCTCGCTCCGGACAGCAGTCTTAAACACTGAAGCTTTCTTT.

The gene calls are TRBV19 and TRBJ2-7, with 7 bases fitting TRBD2. The trim removed 4 bases at V and 3 bases at J, leaving 9 bases unmatched. The length of the CDR3 is 15 residues. The V gene's germline CDR1 is LNHDA and CDR2 SQIVND (reference sequence). Written as DNA, the CDR3 is TGTGCCAGTAGTAATACCGGAGCGGGAATCTACGAGCAGTACTTC. Translation: CASSNTGAGIYEQYF.

The chain uses TRBV5-1 and TRBJ2-7; TRBD2 might be the D (7 bases). Germline V CDR1 and CDR2: SGHRS, YFSETQ. CDR3 length equals 18 residues. V shed 4 bases and J shed 2 bases, with 25 bases lying between them. This CDR3 reads CASSTSFWGGPLPYEQYF. For the CDR3, the DNA is TGCGCCAGCAGCACAAGCTTCTGGGGGGGGCCCCTCCCCTACGAGCAGTACTTC.

The chain links TRBV4-1 to TRBJ2-7; D is unclear. Trimming pared 1 base from V and 0 bases from J, leaving 13 bases between. CDR1 and CDR2 from the germline V gene are MGHRA and YSYEKL. The CDR3 is 16 amino acids. The CDR3 sequence is CASSQVPVASSYEQYF. DNA for the CDR3: TGCGCCAGCAGCCAAGTCCCCGTCGCTTCCTCCTACGAGCAGTACTTC.

The chain couples TRBV6-5 to TRBJ1-2, with no clear D. Germline V gene sequence: CDR1 MNHEY, CDR2 SVGAGI. The CDR3 totals 10 residues. V lost 8 bases to trimming and J lost 4 bases, with 5 bases between them. This CDR3 is CASFRYGYTF. In nucleotides, the CDR3 is TGTGCCAGCTTCCGCTATGGCTACACCTTC.

This chain uses TRBV11-1 with TRBJ2-7, with TRBD1 identical over 8 bases. Losses at the gene ends were 4 bases for V and 6 bases for J; bases not matched to a gene: 8. This CDR3 contains 14 residues. Germline CDR1 and CDR2: SGHAT and FQDESV (reference sequence). CDR3: CASSYDDRGTEQYF. The DNA of the CDR3 is TGTGCCAGCAGCTATGACGACAGGGGTACCGAGCAGTACTTC.

This chain links TRBV30 with TRBJ1-1; 8 positions match TRBD1. J lost 3 bases, V lost 4 bases, and 4 bases had no gene match. This CDR3 contains 13 residues. Germline loops: CDR1 GTSNPN, CDR2 SVGIG (reference sequence). DNA for the CDR3: TGTGCCTGGACCACAGGGGGGGACACTGAAGCTTTCTTT. This gives the protein CAWTTGGDTEAFF.

V and J are TRBV28 and TRBJ1-2, with TRBD1 identical over 8 bases. Germline V gene lookup returns CDR1 MDHEN and CDR2 SYDVKM. This CDR3 region has 12 residues. V shed 5 bases and J 8 bases; nucleotides not matched to a gene: 4. As DNA, the CDR3 is TGTGCCAGCAGTGACAGGGGCTGGGGCTACACCTTC. Amino acid sequence: CASSDRGWGYTF.

CDR3 sequence reads: CAWSLGPPRGTQYF. The CDR3 DNA is TGTGCCTGGAGTCTTGGACCGCCGAGGGGGACCCAGTACTTC. V and J are TRBV30 and TRBJ2-5; TRBD1 or TRBD2 may be the D gene (5 bases each). This CDR3 has 14 amino acids. Germline V gene sequence: CDR1 GTSNPN, CDR2 SVGIG (reference sequence). Trimming pared 2 bases from V and 7 bases from J, leaving 17 bases between.

This clone was observed once. V is TRBV4-1 and J is TRBJ1-5; 8 bases line up with TRBD1. This CDR3 is built from 14 residues. The germline V gene encodes CDR1 MGHRA and CDR2 YSYEKL. Trimming cost V 2 bases and J 6 bases; bases outside gene matches: 3. This chain's CDR3 is CASSQSTGGQPQHF. For the CDR3, the DNA is TGCGCCAGCAGCCAAAGTACAGGGGGTCAGCCCCAGCATTTT.

V and J are TRBV19 and TRBJ1-5; 7 bases are a match to TRBD1. Germline assignment: CDR1 LNHDA and CDR2 SQIVND (reference sequence). The trim removed 3 bases at V and 1 base at J, leaving 6 bases unmatched. The CDR3 has 16 residues. CDR3: CASSIRSGGSNQPQHF. The CDR3 DNA is TGTGCCAGTAGTATTAGATCAGGGGGAAGCAATCAGCCCCAGCATTTT.

This clone has just one count. The chain combines TRBV28 with TRBJ1-2, with D unclear. V was trimmed by 5 bases and J by 8 bases, leaving 18 bases between them. Germline loops: CDR1 MDHEN, CDR2 SYDVKM. This CDR3 is built from 14 residues. DNA of the CDR3: TGTGCCAGCAGTATCACGGGAGGAAGGCACGGCTACACCTTC. Amino acid sequence: CASSITGGRHGYTF.

The sample holds one count of this clone. The chain combines TRBV5-1 with TRBJ1-6, with 7 bases aligning to TRBD1. Germline CDR1 is SGHRS and CDR2 is YFSETQ. This CDR3 region has 19 residues. V trimming: 3 bases; J trimming: 2 bases; junction bases outside the gene matches: 14. The CDR3 sequence: CASSYRDRNRTPYNSPLHF. The DNA of the CDR3 is TGCGCCAGCAGCTACCGGGACAGAAACCGTACACCCTATAATTCACCCCTCCACTTT.

The chain is built from TRBV6-4 and TRBJ2-1; 10 bases agree with TRBD2. V was clipped by 3 bases and J by 6 bases; unmatched bases: 5. This CDR3 is 15 amino acids long. Germline V lookup: CDR1 MRHNA, CDR2 SNTAGT. CDR3 sequence reads: CASSEILAGANEQFF. DNA of the CDR3: TGTGCCAGCAGTGAGATTCTAGCGGGAGCCAATGAGCAGTTCTTC.

The chain recombines TRBV2 with TRBJ1-1; the D is unclear. The germline V and J ends were trimmed by 7 bases and 1 base, with 10 bases remaining between them. The CDR3 consists of 13 residues. The germline CDR1 and CDR2 sequences are SNHLY and FYNNEI. CDR3 protein: CASTRLSNTEAFF. CDR3 bases: TGTGCCAGCACCCGGCTTTCGAACACTGAAGCTTTCTTT.

The chain links TRBV4-3 to TRBJ2-2; 7 bases map to TRBD2. The CDR3 extends over 18 amino acids. Germline CDR1 LGHNA, CDR2 YSLEER. After removal of 0 bases from V and 3 bases from J, the junction contained 10 bases not matched to a gene. CDR3 region: CASSQDRSSGIYTGELFF. The CDR3 DNA is TGCGCCAGCAGCCAAGATAGGAGCAGCGGGATATACACCGGGGAGCTGTTTTTT.

The rearrangement uses TRBV14 and TRBJ2-1; D not certain. CDR1 and CDR2 (germline): SGHDN, FVKESK. Trimming pared 2 bases from V and 9 bases from J, leaving 11 bases between. This CDR3 spans 13 amino acids. This chain's CDR3 is CASSQYLGIEQFF. DNA of the CDR3: TGTGCCAGCAGCCAATATCTTGGAATTGAGCAGTTCTTC.

V is TRBV14 and J is TRBJ2-7; 7 nucleotides align to TRBD1. The ends lost 4 bases at V and 7 bases at J; junction bases unmatched: 16. CDR3 length equals 16 residues. CDR1 and CDR2 (germline): SGHDN, FVKESK. The CDR3 region is CASSRKDRANLREQYF. The CDR3 nucleotides are TGTGCCAGCAGCCGAAAAGACAGGGCCAATTTAAGGGAGCAGTACTTC. Full variable domain (outside the CDR3, taken from reference TRBV14 and TRBJ2-7): EAGVTQFPSHSVIEKGQTVTLRCDPISGHDNLYWYRRVMGKEIKFLLHFVKESKQDESGMPNNRFLAERTGGTYSTLKVQPAELEDSGVYFCASSRKDRANLREQYFGPGTRLTVT.

The chain links TRBV5-1 to TRBJ1-5; D not resolved. Between the trimmed V and J ends, which lost 1 base and 4 bases, there was a span of 12 bases. This CDR3 is 15 amino acids long. Germline CDR1 and CDR2: SGHRS and YFSETQ. The CDR3, as DNA: TGCGCCAGCAGCTTGAATGGGGAGACGAATCAGCCCCAGCATTTT. It is translated as CASSLNGETNQPQHF.

The rearrangement links TRBV15 to TRBJ1-3; D is unresolved. Germline CDR1 LNHNV, CDR2 YYDKDF (reference sequence). Trimming stripped 5 bases from V and 11 bases from J, with 25 bases between. The CDR3 has 16 amino acids. The CDR3 region is CATSAARQQTKSPIYF. In DNA form, the CDR3 reads TGTGCCACCAGCGCCGCACGGCAACAAACAAAATCCCCCATATATTTT.

This clone came up once. The chain uses TRBV28 and TRBJ1-2; D might be TRBD1 (5 bases). In germline, CDR1 is MDHEN, CDR2 SYDVKM. CDR3 size: 11 residues. Trimming took off 7 bases at V and 8 bases at J, with 11 bases between the two ends. The CDR3 loop is CASTRGLGYTF. In DNA form, the CDR3 reads TGTGCCAGCACTCGGGGCCTCGGCTACACCTTC.

CDR3 in amino acids: CASSGGSWGMSQHF. The CDR3, as DNA: TGTGCCAGTAGTGGCGGGAGCTGGGGGATGTCCCAGCATTTT. The chain carries TRBV19 and TRBJ1-5, with a tentative D call TRBD1 (5 bases). The CDR3 consists of 14 residues. Trimming took 5 bases from V and 11 from J, leaving 19 bases between them. The germline gives CDR1 LNHDA, CDR2 SQIVND (reference sequence).